This TCR beta chain was sequenced for a study of tumor and adjacent non-tumor tissue in lung cancer. Three rounds of nested PCR, following a modified ARM-PCR protocol, produced the TCRbeta library. Each CDR3 protein gets one entry after TCRdb re-called the multiplex PCR reads with MiXCR. Seen here are 100,000 to 150,000 distinct CDR3 sequences, approximately 71% observed once, and the top ten hold around 13%. No cell sorting was done before RNA was extracted from the tissue. Donors were chemotherapy-naive, newly diagnosed lung cancer surgical patients in China, August–late 2014. Overall study findings and caveats: Higher tumor TCR diversity was associated with shorter survival. Compared with tumor, normal lung showed significantly lower TCR diversity.

Germline CDR1 and CDR2: MNHNY and SVGAGI (reference sequence). The CDR3 spans 12 residues. Comment on this clonotype: Its antigen remains unidentified. A read error may account for a junction end that differs from germline.

The receptor was derived from a man aged 25 to 40 with non-small cell lung cancer. J is TRBJ2-3 and V is TRBV6-6; D uncertain. Sequencing used lung tumor tissue. The CDR3 DNA is TGTGCTAGCAGTTATCGATCAGATACGCACTATTTT. This gives the protein CASSYRSDTHYF.